A single sample is the source of the 27 T cell receptor beta chains below, sequenced in a study of CD8 T cells in ankylosing spondylitis. Study-wide results and limits: In ankylosing spondylitis blood, a motif of roughly 8 highly homologous TCR beta variants appeared characteristic.

TCRdb ran MiXCR on the 5' RACE reads and lists one entry per CDR3 protein. The sample includes around 540,000 distinct CDR3 sequences, approximately 12% of them seen just once. Their cognate antigens are unknown. The source material was blood, either unsorted or a sorted T cell fraction (not recorded which). The receptor source for this set is a male donor with ankylosing spondylitis.

This clonotype occurred a few times. The chain uses TRBV28 and TRBJ1-5; maybe TRBD1 (6 bases). Trimming cost V 6 bases and J 4 bases, with 13 bases left between them. This CDR3 is 14 amino acids long. Germline CDR1 is MDHEN and CDR2 is SYDVKM. As DNA, the CDR3 is TGTGCCAGCAGATCCCCAGGGGAAAATCAGCCCCAGCATTTT. Translated: CASRSPGENQPQHF. Full variable domain (missing parts from reference TRBV28 and TRBJ1-5): DVKVTQSSRYLVKRTGEKVFLECVQDMDHENMFWYRQDPGLGLRLIYFSYDVKMKEKGDIPEGYSVSREKKERFSLILESASTNQTSMYLCASRSPGENQPQHFGDGTRLSIL.

The chain employs TRBV18 and TRBJ2-7; D possibly corresponds to TRBD2 (6 bases). This CDR3 has 14 amino acids. Germline CDR1 reads KGHSH; CDR2 reads LQKENI. The V and J ends lost 6 bases and 2 bases respectively, with 14 bases between them. CDR3 coding DNA: TGTGCCAGCTCGCCCCGGGACTTTGCCTACGAGCAGTACTTC. It codes for CASSPRDFAYEQYF.

This clonotype appeared many times. This rearrangement joins TRBV14 to TRBJ1-5; the D is unclear. The CDR3 has 14 residues. Germline V gives CDR1 SGHDN, CDR2 FVKESK. Between the trimmed V and J ends, which lost 4 bases and 2 bases, there was a span of 9 bases. The CDR3: CASSPREGNQPQHF. As DNA, the CDR3 is TGTGCCAGCAGCCCTCGGGAGGGCAATCAGCCCCAGCATTTT.

This clonotype was seen only a few times. The chain combines TRBV2 with TRBJ1-2, with TRBD1 as a possible D gene (6 bases). The germline CDR1 and CDR2 sequences are SNHLY and FYNNEI. The V and J ends lost 3 bases and 4 bases respectively, with 12 bases between them. CDR3 length: 14 amino acids. In nucleotides, the CDR3 is TGTGCCAGCAGTGACGACAGGCTAGCCTATGGCTACACCTTC. It translates to CASSDDRLAYGYTF. The full variable domain, rest sourced from reference TRBV2 and TRBJ1-2, is EPEVTQTPSHQVTQMGQEVILRCVPISNHLYFYWYRQILGQKVEFLVSFYNNEISEKSEIFDDQFSVERPDGSNFTLKIRSTKLEDSAMYFCASSDDRLAYGYTFGSGTRLTVV.

There are many counts of this clonotype. This chain uses TRBV20-1 with TRBJ2-5; maybe TRBD1 (6 bases). Germline CDR1 and CDR2: DFQATT and SNEGSKA (reference sequence). V was pared by 3 bases and J by 3 bases, with 17 bases between. This CDR3 has 15 residues. The CDR3 DNA is TGCAGTGCTAGGAACGTACGCCGGGACAAAGAGACCCAGTACTTC. It encodes CSARNVRRDKETQYF.

This rearrangement joins TRBV20-1 to TRBJ2-2; 9 bases agree with TRBD2. The germline gives CDR1 DFQATT, CDR2 SNEGSKA (reference sequence). V lost 5 bases, J lost 1 base, and 5 bases stayed unmatched. The CDR3 contains 15 residues. The CDR3 nucleotides read TGCAGTGCTCAAAAAGCGGGAGGGAACACCGGGGAGCTGTTTTTT. Encoded protein: CSAQKAGGNTGELFF.

This clonotype was seen a handful of times. The chain recombines TRBV24-1 with TRBJ2-3; 13 nucleotides agree with TRBD2. The length of the CDR3 is 15 residues. V was clipped by 4 bases and J by 8 bases; unmatched bases: 5. Germline loops: CDR1 KGHDR, CDR2 SFDVKD. The CDR3 nucleotides are TGTGCCACCAGTGACCCCGGGACTAGCGGGATTACGCAGTATTTT. Translation: CATSDPGTSGITQYF.

CDR3 amino acids: CSARVAGVGGNQPQHF. The CDR3 DNA follows: TGCAGTGCTAGAGTCGCAGGGGTTGGCGGCAATCAGCCCCAGCATTTT. The chain is built from TRBV20-1 and TRBJ1-5; possible D gene TRBD1, 6 bases. This CDR3 comprises 16 residues. V shed 1 base and J shed 2 bases, with 15 bases lying between them. The germline gives CDR1 DFQATT, CDR2 SNEGSKA (reference sequence).

The V gene is TRBV5-1, the J gene TRBJ1-4; TRBD1 might be the D (5 bases). In germline, CDR1 is SGHRS, CDR2 YFSETQ. CDR3 length: 12 residues. Trimming stripped 6 bases from V and 8 bases from J, with 11 bases between. CDR3 sequence reads: CASKQDNEKLFF. The CDR3 region has the DNA TGCGCCAGCAAACAGGATAACGAAAAACTGTTTTTT.

The chain recombines TRBV20-1 with TRBJ2-2, with D maybe TRBD2 (5 bases). Per germline, CDR1 DFQATT and CDR2 SNEGSKA (reference sequence). The CDR3 has 13 residues. Trimming shortened V by 4 bases and J by 4 bases, and 10 bases separated the two germline ends. This CDR3 is CSATTIRTGELFF. The CDR3 DNA reads as TGCAGTGCTACGACTATCCGCACCGGGGAGCTGTTTTTT.

The chain uses TRBV12-3 or TRBV12-4 and TRBJ1-2; 10 positions agree with TRBD1. V was clipped by 5 bases and J by 6 bases; unmatched bases: 6. This CDR3 region has 14 residues. The CDR3, as DNA: TGTGCCAGCAGTCGCTTGACAGGGGGCAATGGCTACACCTTC. Translated: CASSRLTGGNGYTF.

Only one count was recorded for this clonotype. The V call is TRBV20-1, the J call TRBJ2-5; perhaps TRBD2 as D (6 bases). The CDR3 sequence is 12 residues long. V shed 6 bases and J shed 5 bases, with 13 bases lying between them. The V gene's germline CDR1 is DFQATT and CDR2 SNEGSKA (reference sequence). As DNA, the CDR3 is TGCAGTGCGGAGGAGGGCGGGGAGACCCAGTACTTC. Translating it yields CSAEEGGETQYF.

This clonotype was observed a handful of times. The V and J genes are TRBV11-1 and TRBJ2-3; TRBD2 aligns across 9 bases. The CDR3 length is 16 residues. Germline CDR1 and CDR2: SGHAT and FQDESV (reference sequence). With V trimmed by 1 base and J by 6 bases, 8 bases remained unmatched. As DNA, the CDR3 is TGTGCCAGCAGCTTAGTAGCGGGAGCCTTCTCGGATACGCAGTATTTT. Translating gives CASSLVAGAFSDTQYF. Drawing the rest from reference TRBV11-1 and TRBJ2-3, the complete variable domain is EAEVAQSPRYKITEKSQAVAFWCDPISGHATLYWYRQILGQGPELLVQFQDESVVDDSQLPKDRFSAERLKGVDSTLKIQPAELGDSAMYLCASSLVAGAFSDTQYFGPGTRLTVL.

The rearrangement joins TRBV10-3 to TRBJ1-2, with TRBD1 identical over 9 bases. Per the germline V gene, CDR1 is ENHRY and CDR2 is SYGVKD. There are 12 residues in the CDR3. Trimming removed 11 bases from V and 7 bases from J; junction bases left unmatched: 8. DNA of the CDR3: TGTGCCTCCCATGGGACAGGGCTTGGCTACACCTTC. Translated, it gives CASHGTGLGYTF.

This clonotype was detected ten times or more. V and J are TRBV6-5 and TRBJ2-5; 7 bases fit TRBD2. This CDR3 spans 16 amino acids. V gave up 0 bases and J gave up 1 base; unmatched junction bases: 5. Looked up from germline, CDR1 is MNHEY and CDR2 is SVGAGI. CDR3 nucleotide sequence: TGTGCCAGCAGTTACTCCAGGGTAGCGGGCCAAGAGACCCAGTACTTC. Residues: CASSYSRVAGQETQYF.

The chain combines TRBV2 with TRBJ2-5; a possible D gene is TRBD2 (5 bases). Germline CDR1 is SNHLY and CDR2 is FYNNEI. V was shortened by 0 bases and J by 1 base, with 12 bases between the two germline ends. This CDR3 spans 16 amino acids. CDR3 loop: CASSEATGFFQETQYF. The CDR3 DNA reads TGTGCCAGCAGTGAAGCGACGGGGTTCTTCCAAGAGACCCAGTACTTC.

This chain links TRBV27 with TRBJ2-1, with TRBD2 identical over 7 bases. V trimming: 2 bases; J trimming: 2 bases; junction bases outside the gene matches: 9. CDR1 and CDR2 (germline): MNHEY, SMNVEV (reference sequence). This CDR3 has 17 amino acids. For the CDR3, the DNA is TGTGCCAGCAGTTTAATCGTCGGGAGGATTCCCTACAATGAGCAGTTCTTC. Its protein product is CASSLIVGRIPYNEQFF.

V gene TRBV20-1 combines with J gene TRBJ2-1, with 11 bases that match TRBD2. CDR1 and CDR2 from the germline V gene are DFQATT and SNEGSKA (reference sequence). The CDR3 length is 12 residues. The CDR3 is CIQTSGNNEQFF. The CDR3 nucleotides are TGCATCCAGACTAGCGGGAACAATGAGCAGTTCTTC.

This clonotype has a count of ten or more. The chain uses TRBV13 and TRBJ2-1, with D unresolved. The ends were cut back, 3 bases at V and 4 bases at J, with 10 bases in the middle. The CDR3 runs 14 residues. Per germline, CDR1 PRHDT and CDR2 FYEKMQ (reference sequence). As DNA, the CDR3 is TGTGCCAGCAGCTTTTTCGAAGGGTACAATGAGCAGTTCTTC. It translates to CASSFFEGYNEQFF.

This clonotype has a count of ten or more. This chain joins TRBV4-1 and TRBJ2-5; 10 bases are a match to TRBD1. The CDR3 is made up of 16 amino acids. Germline trimming cut 1 base from V and 5 bases from J; bases unmatched to any gene: 7. Germline V gene data show CDR1 as MGHRA and CDR2 as YSYEKL. Written as DNA, the CDR3 is TGCGCCAGCAGCCAAGGTGCGACAGGGGGCCGGGAGACCCAGTACTTC. This translates into CASSQGATGGRETQYF.

The V gene is TRBV7-6, the J gene TRBJ2-5, with a tentative D call TRBD2 (6 bases). Between the trimmed V and J ends, which lost 5 bases and 1 base, there was a span of 17 bases. The germline CDR1 and CDR2 sequences are SGHVS and FNYEAQ. The CDR3 is 16 residues long. The CDR3 sequence is CASSISLASAQETQYF. The CDR3 nucleotides are TGTGCCAGCAGCATATCTCTCGCTAGCGCCCAAGAGACCCAGTACTTC.

This chain uses TRBV18 with TRBJ1-1, with D perhaps TRBD1 (5 bases). Germline CDR1 is KGHSH and CDR2 is LQKENI. Trimming removed 2 bases at V and 2 bases at J, with 12 bases between. CDR3 length equals 15 residues. CDR3 coding DNA: TGTGCCAGCTCACCATCTGGAGGGGAAAACACTGAAGCTTTCTTT. It yields the protein CASSPSGGENTEAFF.

The V and J genes are TRBV19 and TRBJ2-2; D might be TRBD1 or TRBD2, each matching 5 bases. Germline CDR1 is LNHDA and CDR2 is SQIVND (reference sequence). This CDR3 is built from 15 residues. Trimming removed 10 bases at V and 0 bases at J, with 15 bases between. For the CDR3, the DNA is TGTGCCACGGTGAAGGGGACCGCGAACACCGGGGAGCTGTTTTTT. This sequence encodes CATVKGTANTGELFF.

This clonotype was detected only a few times. The rearrangement joins TRBV11-3 to TRBJ2-1, with TRBD2 as a possible D gene (6 bases). Germline V gives CDR1 SGHNT, CDR2 YENEEA. This CDR3 comprises 13 residues. V gave up 6 bases and J gave up 4 bases, with 10 bases separating them. The CDR3 sequence: CASRPGLYNEQFF. CDR3 sequence (DNA): TGTGCCAGCAGGCCGGGACTGTACAATGAGCAGTTCTTC.

The sample holds many counts of this clonotype. The gene calls are TRBV5-1 and TRBJ2-4, with 11 positions matching TRBD2. J was trimmed by 8 bases and V by 1 base; bases with no gene match: 2. The germline V gene encodes CDR1 SGHRS and CDR2 YFSETQ. This CDR3 contains 14 residues. The CDR3 coding sequence is TGCGCCAGCAGCTTGACTAGCGGGAGTGACATTCAGTACTTC. Its protein is CASSLTSGSDIQYF.

This clonotype was counted only a few times. The chain couples TRBV10-3 to TRBJ2-7; 8 bases map to TRBD2. V lost 2 bases to trimming and J lost 4 bases; unmatched junction nucleotides: 4. The CDR3 loop spans 14 amino acids. Germline CDR1 reads ENHRY; CDR2 reads SYGVKD. CDR3 sequence reads: CAISEGAGAYEQYV. CDR3 nucleotides: TGTGCCATCAGTGAGGGAGCGGGAGCGTACGAGCAGTACGTC.

The chain uses TRBV7-2 and TRBJ2-1; the match to TRBD2 covers 7 bases. After removal of 4 bases from V and 7 bases from J, the junction contained 10 bases not matched to a gene. Germline V CDR1 and CDR2: SGHTA, FQGNSA. The CDR3 is made up of 15 amino acids. CDR3 protein: CASSSRGTIQNEQFF. DNA of the CDR3: TGTGCCAGCAGCTCCCGGGGGACTATACAGAATGAGCAGTTCTTC.